The 10 T cell receptor beta chains listed next were all sequenced from one sample in a study of shared clonotypes between healthy human individuals. Sequencing was performed with immunoSEQ multiplex PCR; in TCRdb, only in-frame clones are kept and a portion is missing. The sample lists 70,000 to 95,000 clones, roughly three fifths seen once, with about 51% in the top ten. The sequenced sample consisted of memory CD8+ T cells sorted from blood. Regarding subset: CD45RO+ cells pooled with CCR7-negative TemRA cells. These receptors were collected from a man younger than 45 in good health.

This clone was seen a handful of times. The DNA for the CDR3 is TGTGCCAGCAGTGCCGACAGCACCGGGGAGCTGTTTTTT. It codes for CASSADSTGELFF. The chain has TRBV28 and TRBJ2-2, with D possibly being TRBD1 (5 bases). Germline V CDR1 and CDR2: MDHEN, SYDVKM. There are 13 residues in the CDR3. V lost 5 bases to trimming and J lost 4 bases, with 8 bases between them.

A few counts support this clone. V gene TRBV27 combines with J gene TRBJ2-6; D gene ambiguous. Trimming shortened V by 7 bases and J by 0 bases, and 10 bases separated the two germline ends. Germline CDR1 MNHEY, CDR2 SMNVEV (reference sequence). This CDR3 has 15 residues. The CDR3 region has the DNA TGTGCCAGCATGTTGGGCCACTCTGGGGCCAACGTCCTGACTTTC. This gives the protein CASMLGHSGANVLTF.

This clone occurred once. V and J are TRBV13 and TRBJ2-1, with a weak D call TRBD2 (6 bases). This CDR3 is built from 15 residues. Trimming stripped 5 bases from V and 4 bases from J, with 15 bases between. Germline CDR1 reads PRHDT; CDR2 reads FYEKMQ (reference sequence). The CDR3 here is CASSTPGTPYNEQFF. The CDR3 nucleotides read TGTGCCAGCAGCACACCCGGGACTCCTTACAATGAGCAGTTCTTC.

V usage is TRBV9 and J usage is TRBJ2-1, with 11 nucleotides matching TRBD2. The CDR3 covers 16 residues. J lost 6 bases, V lost 3 bases, and 8 bases had no gene match. Germline V lookup: CDR1 SGDLS, CDR2 YYNGEE. CDR3 bases: TGTGCCAGCAGCGAGGCCAGACTAGCGGGATTCAATGAGCAGTTCTTC. Amino acid sequence: CASSEARLAGFNEQFF. The full variable domain, in which reference TRBV9 and TRBJ2-1 provide the parts outside the CDR3, is DSGVTQTPKHLITATGQRVTLRCSPRSGDLSVYWYQQSLDQGLQFLIQYYNGEERAKGNILERFSAQQFPDLHSELNLSSLELGDSALYFCASSEARLAGFNEQFFGPGTRLTVL.

V usage is TRBV18 and J usage is TRBJ2-1, with 14 bases matching TRBD2. The CDR3 consists of 19 residues. Trimming at V came to 1 base and at J to 6 bases, leaving 11 bases not matched to a gene. Germline CDR1 and CDR2: KGHSH and LQKENI. CDR3 coding DNA: TGTGCCAGCTCACCACTCCCGGGGACTAGCGGGAGCCGCGTCAATGAGCAGTTCTTC. Translated, it gives CASSPLPGTSGSRVNEQFF.

J is TRBJ2-7 and V is TRBV27; D remains unclear. There are 13 residues in the CDR3. V was shortened by 5 bases and J by 2 bases, with 10 bases between the two germline ends. Germline V gene sequence: CDR1 MNHEY, CDR2 SMNVEV (reference sequence). CDR3 loop: CASSATSAYEQYF. CDR3 bases: TGTGCCAGCAGTGCCACGTCCGCCTACGAGCAGTACTTC.

The chain recombines TRBV15 with TRBJ2-3; 7 bases match TRBD1. CDR1 and CDR2 (germline): LNHNV, YYDKDF (reference sequence). V lost 5 bases and J lost 2; bases outside the gene matches: 7. CDR3 length equals 15 residues. The CDR3, as DNA: TGTGCCACCAGCCAACTGGGACAGCACACAGATACGCAGTATTTT. As protein: CATSQLGQHTDTQYF.

A remark on this clone: One base separates it from a far larger clone, so it is likely a read error. Distinct nucleotide sequences in the sample also encode this CDR3. The CDR3 protein is CASSEALAGAYEQYF. DNA for the CDR3: TGTGCCAGCAGTGAAGCACTAGCGGGAGCCTACGAGCAGTACTTC. This chain joins TRBV6-1 and TRBJ2-7; 11 bases fit TRBD2. Germline loops: CDR1 MNHNS, CDR2 SASEGT. The J segment lost 2 bases and the V segment lost 0 bases, leaving 0 bases of the junction unmatched. This CDR3 is 15 amino acids long.

This clone occurred a few times. The CDR3 spells CASSERAGDSYEQYF. CDR3 sequence (DNA): TGTGCCAGCAGTGAAAGGGCAGGAGACTCCTACGAGCAGTACTTC. The rearrangement uses TRBV25-1 and TRBJ2-7; no definite D call. The germline V gene encodes CDR1 MGHDK and CDR2 SYGVNS. The CDR3 loop spans 15 amino acids. V lost 2 bases and J 0 bases, leaving 11 bases between the germline ends.

The V gene is TRBV19, the J gene TRBJ2-2; D perhaps matches TRBD2 (6 bases). V lost 3 bases, J lost 0 bases, and 8 bases lay in between. The CDR3 contains 15 residues. Per germline, CDR1 LNHDA and CDR2 SQIVND (reference sequence). The CDR3 coding sequence is TGTGCCAGTAGTATCGGCGGGACGAACACCGGGGAGCTGTTTTTT. Its translation: CASSIGGTNTGELFF.